Listed here are 10 T cell receptor beta chains from one sample, sequenced in a study of PD-1 blockade in classical Hodgkin lymphoma. Profiling relied on immunoSEQ multiplex PCR, and the TCRdb table lists in-frame clones only, not all of them. The sample has 130,000 to 150,000 clones, 78% seen once. Each patient experienced a relapse that followed autologous stem cell transplantation, and brentuximab vedotin exposure varied. Sequencing used peripheral blood mononuclear cells (PBMCs), obtained before the second cycle of nivolumab. The origin of the receptors is a human donor with classical Hodgkin lymphoma.

This chain joins TRBV18 and TRBJ1-1; unclear D gene. From germline, CDR1 is KGHSH and CDR2 LQKENI. CDR3 length: 14 residues. The ends were cut back, 5 bases at V and 0 bases at J, with 10 bases in the middle. The CDR3 protein is CASSTQRMNTEAFF. CDR3 nucleotides: TGTGCCAGCTCAACACAAAGGATGAACACTGAAGCTTTCTTT.

Concerning this clone: Other DNA sequences in the same sample also yield this CDR3. The V and J genes are TRBV10-3 and TRBJ1-2; D not resolved. Trimming removed 6 bases from V and 4 bases from J, with 9 bases in between. CDR3 size: 12 residues. Germline assignment: CDR1 ENHRY and CDR2 SYGVKD. The CDR3 sequence: CAISPGLYGYTF. CDR3 nucleotides: TGTGCCATCAGCCCGGGCCTCTATGGCTACACCTTC.

The CDR3 is CATRGGDRASGELFF. The CDR3 DNA is TGTGCCACCAGGGGGGGGGACAGGGCTTCCGGGGAGCTGTTTTTT. The rearrangement links TRBV27 to TRBJ2-2; TRBD1 matches 9 bases. Losses at the gene ends were 10 bases for V and 6 bases for J; bases not matched to a gene: 12. Germline assignment: CDR1 MNHEY and CDR2 SMNVEV (reference sequence). The CDR3 runs to 15 residues.

The CDR3 reads CASSLDSGPYNEQFF. The CDR3, as DNA: TGTGCCAGCAGCTTAGATAGCGGGCCTTACAATGAGCAGTTCTTC. The chain combines TRBV7-9 with TRBJ2-1, with 7 bases identical to TRBD2. This CDR3 has 15 residues. The V gene's germline CDR1 is SEHNR and CDR2 FQNEAQ (reference sequence). Trimming removed 1 base from V and 4 bases from J; junction bases left unmatched: 4. The variable domain in full, completed from reference TRBV7-9 and TRBJ2-1, reads DTGVSQNPRHKITKRGQNVTFRCDPISEHNRLYWYRQTLGQGPEFLTYFQNEAQLEKSRLLSDRFSAERPKGSFSTLEIQRTEQGDSAMYLCASSLDSGPYNEQFFGPGTRLTVL.

The V and J genes are TRBV7-8 and TRBJ1-5; perhaps TRBD1 as D (5 bases). V dropped 2 bases and J dropped 2 bases, with 10 bases sitting between them. In germline, CDR1 is SGHVS, CDR2 FQNEAQ. The CDR3 length is 15 residues. This chain's CDR3 is CASSLLGVGNQPQHF. CDR3 nucleotides: TGTGCCAGCAGCTTACTAGGGGTTGGCAATCAGCCCCAGCATTTT.

The V call is TRBV6-5, the J call TRBJ2-3; D remains ambiguous. CDR1 is MNHEY and CDR2 is SVGAGI in the germline V gene. Trimming took 6 bases from V and 2 from J, leaving 9 bases between them. This CDR3 has 13 residues. The CDR3 sequence is CASRRRTTDTQYF. In DNA form, the CDR3 reads TGTGCCAGCAGAAGGCGAACCACAGATACGCAGTATTTT.

This clone is a singleton in its sample. DNA of the CDR3: TGTGCCATCAGTGAGGGGGGGTACTCTGGAAACACCATATATTTT. Protein product: CAISEGGYSGNTIYF. V usage is TRBV10-3 and J usage is TRBJ1-3, with a weak D call TRBD1 (5 bases). This CDR3 has 15 amino acids. Germline V gene lookup returns CDR1 ENHRY and CDR2 SYGVKD. The V end lost 2 bases, the J end lost 0 bases, and 8 bases lay between the germline ends.

The gene calls are TRBV6-6 and TRBJ2-1; 9 positions agree with TRBD2. Germline CDR1 is MNHNY and CDR2 is SVGAGI (reference sequence). This CDR3 region has 14 residues. Unmatched junction bases numbered 7, after V lost 7 bases and J lost 6 bases. CDR3 sequence: CASTPAGGLNEQFF. The CDR3 DNA reads as TGTGCCAGCACCCCAGCGGGAGGACTCAATGAGCAGTTCTTC.

This CDR3 is CASSAGLRTQYF. The DNA for the CDR3 is TGTGCCAGCAGCGCGGGACTAAGGACGCAGTATTTT. The gene calls are TRBV7-9 and TRBJ2-3; 7 bases are a match to TRBD2. In germline, CDR1 is SEHNR, CDR2 FQNEAQ (reference sequence). The CDR3 is 12 amino acids. The junction had 5 bases not matched to a gene; V was cut back by 5 bases and J by 9 bases.

V is TRBV7-3 and J is TRBJ2-3, with TRBD2 matching over 7 bases. Germline V gene data show CDR1 as SGHTA and CDR2 as FQGTGA. The V segment lost 5 bases and the J segment 0 bases; nucleotides outside the gene matches: 5. The CDR3 is 15 amino acids. The DNA for the CDR3 is TGTGCCAGCAGCGGGCGGGGGACTAGCACAGATACGCAGTATTTT. It codes for CASSGRGTSTDTQYF.